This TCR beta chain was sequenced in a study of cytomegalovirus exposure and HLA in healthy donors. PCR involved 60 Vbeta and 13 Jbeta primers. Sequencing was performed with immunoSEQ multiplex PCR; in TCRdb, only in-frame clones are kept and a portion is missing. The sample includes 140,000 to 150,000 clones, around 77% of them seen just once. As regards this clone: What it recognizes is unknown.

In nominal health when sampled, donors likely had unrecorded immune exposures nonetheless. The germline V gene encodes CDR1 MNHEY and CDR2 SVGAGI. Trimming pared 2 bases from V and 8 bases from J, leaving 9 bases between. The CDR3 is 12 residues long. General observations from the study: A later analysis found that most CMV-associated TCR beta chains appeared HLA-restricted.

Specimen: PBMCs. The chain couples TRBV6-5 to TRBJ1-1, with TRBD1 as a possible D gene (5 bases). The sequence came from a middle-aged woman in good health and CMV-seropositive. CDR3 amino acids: CASSYDSSEAFF. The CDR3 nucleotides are TGTGCCAGCAGTTACGACAGCTCGGAAGCTTTCTTT.